This entry describes one T cell receptor beta chain. The target antigen is unknown. This sample was taken from a study of siplizumab effects on memory and regulatory T cells. General study points: Few alloreactive clones mapped to unstimulated subsets. Naive T cells appeared more diverse than memory cells and seemed to be major alloresponse contributors. The Treg-derived share of mappable alloreactive CD4+ clones averaged about 69% with siplizumab and under 30% in controls.

Assays covered roughly 10^5 TCR templates per sample. Measured with immunoSEQ multiplex PCR; TCRdb has only the in-frame clones, and not every one. Here the sample spans around 100,000 clones, about 93% being singletons. The clonotype originates from a human donor in good health. The sequenced sample was CD4+ T cells sorted from blood.

DNA of the CDR3: TGTGCCAGTAGTAACCGACAGGGCCCGGCTAACTATGGCTACACCTTC. Its translation: CASSNRQGPANYGYTF. The chain carries TRBV19 and TRBJ1-2; 7 bases are a match to TRBD1. The germline V gene encodes CDR1 LNHDA and CDR2 SQIVND (reference sequence). V gave up 4 bases and J gave up 0 bases; unmatched junction bases: 8. There are 16 residues in the CDR3.